This TCR beta chain was identified during a study of blood T cell repertoires in COVID-19 (dated by TCRdb to between 2020 and 2021). Regarding the study in general: Samples covering the acute and convalescent phases of COVID-19 were provided by collaborators in the United States, Italy and Spain. The material from the prospective study consisted of cDNA or gDNA derived from T cells, B-cell-depleted T cells, or PBMCs. Deeply sampled blood TCRbeta repertoires from subjects exposed to, actively infected with, or recovered from COVID-19 were included in the dataset. A freely available public database, intended as a resource for researchers studying the immune response to SARS-CoV-2, is where the repertoires were released. The samples were drawn from the first 160 participants of the ongoing ImmuneRACE study and from some 1,300 subjects provided by 6 global collaborators. Nearly every sample came with metadata listing a de-identified subject ID, COVID-19 status, age in years and sex. Where available, HLA class I and class II types were obtained from metadata supplied by the sample provider rather than from assay-based typing. Beyond this particular receptor, the publication reports: The amount of clinical and demographic metadata varied by source and participant and was provided uncurated.

One collaborating source in Seattle enrolled patients while the patients were actively infected and followed the patients over time throughout the course of disease. Whole blood was collected in K2EDTA tubes by collaborating institutions according to the institutions' own protocols. For TCRbeta analysis, collaborators shipped samples as frozen whole blood, isolated PBMCs, or DNA extracted from either of those sample types. In regard to this clone: What this receptor recognizes is not known. Base qualities are not recorded, but no much larger clone differs from it by a single base.

From cysteine to phenylalanine, the CDR3 is 13 amino acids long. Solely the CDR3 DNA is kept, with 39 bases framed from the first base. The CDR1 and CDR2 encoded by the germline V gene (reference sequence) are GTSNPN and SVGIG. V is trimmed back by 2 bases and J by 4 bases, and the junction contains 4 bases that no gene match accounts for. TCRbeta CDR3 regions were amplified from genomic DNA by means of the immunoSEQ Assay, a bias-controlled multiplex PCR. In the paper's pipeline: The number of nucleated cells in each sample was estimated by amplification of reference gene primers within the assay. To quantify the absolute abundance of each unique TCRbeta CDR3 rearrangement, sequence reads were collapsed and filtered. For each sample, productive Simpson clonality was calculated by taking the square root of Simpson's diversity index across productive rearrangements. Sourced from immuneACCESS, this table was stored by TCRdb with only in-frame sequences that have V and J called. A share of the clones is absent; for the studies checked, an unresolved V gene accounts for under half, and the remainder has no known explanation. V and J calls and clone size follow that table, whereas D and trimming were derived from the DNA. The sample data list some 300,000 clones, and approximately 86% of these were observed just once. About an eighth of the sample is held by the ten biggest clonotypes.

The receptor was derived from a woman aged 70-85 years with COVID-19, enrolled during active disease. The V and J segments used are TRBV30 and TRBJ1-1; 7 nucleotides in the junction match TRBD1. Specimen: peripheral blood. The DNA reads TGTGCCTGGAGTCAGGGGGTAAGCACTGAAGCTTTCTTT. It specifies CAWSQGVSTEAFF.